The following is a T cell receptor (beta chain) sequence with its context. CDR1 and CDR2 (germline): MNHEY, SMNVEV (reference sequence). This CDR3 is 16 amino acids long. Trimming removed 1 base from V and 2 bases from J, with 13 bases in between. Original handling: Reference gene primer amplification yielded estimated nucleated cell counts. This table comes from immunoSEQ multiplex PCR, and its TCRdb copy is limited to in-frame clones, with some not included. V and J calls plus clone size are reproduced from that table; the DNA served to infer D and trimming. The profile shows about 76,000 clones, around 86% of them singletons. The record originates from a study of blood T cell repertoires in COVID-19. Across the study: Acute-phase and convalescent COVID-19 samples originated in the United States, Italy and Spain. T cells, B-cell-depleted T cells, or PBMCs provided the cDNA or gDNA that served as material.

The sequencing input was peripheral blood. The J gene is TRBJ2-3, the V gene TRBV27; a possible D gene is TRBD2 (6 bases). This receptor was taken from a woman of 80 years or more with active or convalescent COVID-19. The CDR3 spells CASSLYRELFTDTQYF. The CDR3, as DNA: TGTGCCAGCAGTTTATATCGGGAGTTATTCACAGATACGCAGTATTTT.